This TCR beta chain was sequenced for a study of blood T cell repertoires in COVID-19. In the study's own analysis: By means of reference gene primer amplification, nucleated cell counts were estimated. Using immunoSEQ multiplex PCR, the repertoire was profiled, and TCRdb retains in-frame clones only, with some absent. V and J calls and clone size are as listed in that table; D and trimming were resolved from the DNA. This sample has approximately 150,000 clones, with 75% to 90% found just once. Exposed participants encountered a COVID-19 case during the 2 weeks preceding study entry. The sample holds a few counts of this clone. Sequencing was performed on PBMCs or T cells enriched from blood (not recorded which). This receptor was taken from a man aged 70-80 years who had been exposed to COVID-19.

In DNA form, the CDR3 reads TGTGCCAGCAGTTATTTTCGGGACAGGGAAGCTTTCTTT. Translation: CASSYFRDREAFF. This chain uses TRBV28 with TRBJ1-1; 8 positions agree with TRBD1. From germline, CDR1 is MDHEN and CDR2 SYDVKM. The J segment lost 8 bases and the V segment lost 4 bases, leaving 6 bases of the junction unmatched. The length of the CDR3 is 13 residues.